The T cell receptor (beta chain) under discussion was sequenced for a study of cytomegalovirus exposure and HLA in healthy donors. Study-wide points: The number of N-insertions in an Asian-associated ancestry cluster was reportedly below the approximately 690-donor mean in a later analysis. Associated with HLA alleles at 0.05 false discovery rate in a later analysis were over 15,000 TCR beta sequences.

This clone occurred once. The antigen is not known. This PCR relied on a set of 60 Vbeta primers and 13 Jbeta primers. Using immunoSEQ multiplex PCR, the repertoire was profiled, and TCRdb retains in-frame clones only, with some absent. The sample lists about 130,000 clones; around three quarters were seen once. The origin of this receptor is a woman between 45 and 60 years old in good health and CMV-seronegative. The sequenced sample was PBMCs.

The CDR3 DNA is TGTGCCTGGACACAGGAGGGAGGCTACACCTTC. It yields the protein CAWTQEGGYTF. The chain is built from TRBV30 and TRBJ1-2; possibly TRBD1 for D (5 bases). Looked up from germline, CDR1 is GTSNPN and CDR2 is SVGIG (reference sequence). This CDR3 comprises 11 residues. Trimming took 4 bases from V and 8 from J, leaving 11 bases between them.